This T cell receptor beta chain was identified during a study of cytomegalovirus exposure and HLA in healthy donors. Primers for the PCR totalled 60 Vbeta and 13 Jbeta. The data were produced by immunoSEQ multiplex PCR, yet TCRdb's version contains in-frame clones alone and is incomplete. The data contain around 90,000 clones, 79% of them seen just once; the ten biggest clones take up around 2.5%. The sample holds a few counts of this clone. At one end the junction does not follow the germline gene, possibly because of a read error. The sequencing input was PBMCs. This sequence was found in a man in his thirties or forties in good health and CMV-seronegative.

CDR3 sequence (DNA): TGTGCCAGCAGCGCGACGGACATTTGGGCCGACGTCCTGACTTTC. Residues: CASSATDIWADVLTF. The V and J genes are TRBV5-4 and TRBJ2-6; perhaps TRBD1 as D (5 bases). Germline loops: CDR1 SGHNT, CDR2 YYREEE (reference sequence). This CDR3 comprises 15 residues.